This TCR beta chain was sequenced in a study of spatial heterogeneity in lung cancer. General study points: Counts of expanded alpha and beta TCRs within tumors tracked the tumor nonsynonymous mutation count.

On this clonotype itself: The antigen is not known.

The time point denotes: sample taken at primary tumor resection. TCRdb fed the 5' RACE reads into MiXCR, producing one record per CDR3 protein. Of a few thousand distinct CDR3 sequences listed, about 52% are singletons. Germline CDR1 and CDR2: DFQATT and SNEGSKA (reference sequence). This CDR3 is 13 amino acids long. Trimming took 5 bases from V and 1 from J, leaving 8 bases between them. This clonotype originated in a male donor with early-stage non-small cell lung cancer. V is TRBV20-1 and J is TRBJ2-2; D gene unclear. The sample consisted of lung tumor tissue, taken at surgery. The CDR3 nucleotides are TGCAGTGCTCGTGGGGAGAACACCGGGGAGCTGTTTTTT. Protein: CSARGENTGELFF.